This entry lists 23 T cell receptor beta chains sequenced from one sample in a study of human T cells and chemical hapten exposure. TCRdb reanalysed the RACE reads using MiXCR and keeps one entry per CDR3 protein. The sample holds 300,000 to 400,000 distinct CDR3 sequences, roughly 5.3% seen once. Described time point: pre-sensitization, week 0. Treatment reported: therapeutic diphenylcyclopropenone sensitization with weekly scalp DPC. The sequencing used whole blood, collected in connection with sensitization to the hapten diphenylcyclopropenone (DPC). These receptors all come from a woman aged 50 to 60 with alopecia areata. Some clones in this sample may be carry-over from other donors' samples.

This clonotype came up many times. The rearrangement uses TRBV2 and TRBJ2-2, with D hard to call. CDR1 and CDR2 (germline): SNHLY, FYNNEI. The CDR3 runs 15 residues. The ends were cut back, 2 bases at V and 5 bases at J, with 12 bases in the middle. The CDR3 nucleotides are TGTGCCAGCAGTGAAACTGAGATTTTTACCGGGGAGCTGTTTTTT. It specifies CASSETEIFTGELFF.

This clonotype was recorded at least ten times. V gene TRBV6-2 or TRBV6-3 combines with J gene TRBJ2-7; a weak D match, TRBD1 (5 bases). Germline CDR1 is MNHEY and CDR2 is SVGEGT. The CDR3 covers 13 residues. Trimming removed 6 bases from V and 1 base from J, with 10 bases in between. Here the CDR3 DNA reads TGTGCCAGCAGCTTAGCAGGGTCCTACGAGCAGTACTTC. Its protein is CASSLAGSYEQYF.

This clonotype was picked up many times. The CDR3 DNA follows: TGTGCCAGTACTCTTTCGGACGGCGGTAATTCACCCCTCCACTTT. Its translation: CASTLSDGGNSPLHF. J is TRBJ1-6 and V is TRBV28; D is ambiguous. Germline-derived CDR1 and CDR2 are MDHEN and SYDVKM. Trimming shortened V by 9 bases and J by 6 bases, and 18 bases separated the two germline ends. CDR3 length: 15 residues.

This clonotype was counted between two and nine times. The chain is built from TRBV12-3 or TRBV12-4 and TRBJ1-1; the match to TRBD1 covers 8 bases. This CDR3 has 14 amino acids. The ends lost 9 bases at V and 5 bases at J; junction bases unmatched: 11. The CDR3 DNA reads as TGTGCCAGTCAGCCGACAGGGGAAGGAACTGAAGCTTTCTTT. Protein: CASQPTGEGTEAFF.

This clonotype showed up many times. The gene calls are TRBV6-2 or TRBV6-3 and TRBJ1-1; the match to TRBD1 covers 8 bases. The V and J ends lost 6 bases and 3 bases, in that order; junction bases with no gene match: 9. The CDR3 has 15 residues. CDR1 and CDR2 from the germline V gene are MNHEY and SVGEGT. CDR3 nucleotide sequence: TGTGCCAGCAGAACCGACAGGGGAGGAGACACTGAAGCTTTCTTT. Its protein product is CASRTDRGGDTEAFF.

With regard to this clonotype: The germline gene is not matched at one end of the junction; a read error may be the cause. The gene calls are TRBV28 and TRBJ2-3; tentative D call: TRBD2 (5 bases). CDR1 and CDR2 from the germline V gene are MDHEN and SYDVKM. This CDR3 is 12 amino acids long. In nucleotides, the CDR3 is TGTGCCAGCAGTTTGTCCACTACCGGGATGAATTTT. As protein: CASSLSTTGMNF.

The genes are TRBV7-8 and TRBJ2-5, with D unresolved. Germline CDR1 reads SGHVS; CDR2 reads FQNEAQ. Trimming left V 2 bases short and J 10 bases short, with 11 bases between. The CDR3 runs to 12 residues. The CDR3 loop is CASSLNQFDQYF. The CDR3 DNA sequence: TGTGCCAGCAGCTTAAACCAGTTTGACCAGTACTTC. Combining the CDR3 with reference TRBV7-8 and TRBJ2-5 gives the whole variable domain GAGVSQSPRYKVAKRGQDVALRCDPISGHVSLFWYQQALGQGPEFLTYFQNEAQLDKSGLPSDRFFAERPEGSVSTLKIQRTQQEDSAVYLCASSLNQFDQYFGPGTRLLVL.

This clonotype was seen at least ten times. This chain joins TRBV28 and TRBJ2-6, with a weak D call TRBD1 (6 bases). V lost 4 bases and J 0 bases, leaving 16 bases between the germline ends. This CDR3 contains 18 residues. The germline V gene encodes CDR1 MDHEN and CDR2 SYDVKM. CDR3 coding DNA: TGTGCCAGCAGTTCGGCCGGGACACCTTACTCTGGGGCCAACGTCCTGACTTTC. Translated, it gives CASSSAGTPYSGANVLTF.

This clonotype was counted between two and nine times. This chain links TRBV6-2 or TRBV6-3 with TRBJ2-2, with TRBD2 identical over 7 bases. The length of the CDR3 is 17 residues. Germline CDR1 is MNHEY and CDR2 is SVGEGT. J gave up 1 base and V 1 base, and 6 bases lay outside the gene matches. CDR3 in amino acids: CASSYFQASGNTGELFF. Written as DNA, the CDR3 is TGTGCCAGCAGTTACTTTCAGGCTAGCGGGAACACCGGGGAGCTGTTTTTT.

This clonotype was observed at least ten times. The chain combines TRBV6-2 or TRBV6-3 with TRBJ2-5, with TRBD1 matching 9 bases. Germline CDR1 and CDR2: MNHEY and SVGEGT. V shed 0 bases, J shed 4 bases, and the junction held 0 bases outside the gene matches. The CDR3 loop spans 14 amino acids. The CDR3 nucleotides read TGTGCCAGCAGTTACTCGGGACAGGGAGAGACCCAGTACTTC. This gives the protein CASSYSGQGETQYF.

This clonotype has more than one count but fewer than ten. The chain uses TRBV3-1 and TRBJ1-2; 7 nucleotides line up with TRBD1. The trim removed 0 bases at V and 3 bases at J, leaving 7 bases unmatched. CDR1 is LGHDT and CDR2 is YNNKEL in the germline V gene (reference sequence). The CDR3 consists of 16 residues. The CDR3 DNA sequence: TGTGCCAGCAGCCAAGAACGTAAGGGGGCTGACTATGGCTACACCTTC. This translates into CASSQERKGADYGYTF.

The table lists this clonotype with many counts. The J gene is TRBJ2-1, the V gene TRBV7-9; perhaps TRBD2 as D (5 bases). CDR1 and CDR2 from the germline V gene are SEHNR and FQNEAQ (reference sequence). Trimming took 5 bases from V and 5 from J, leaving 16 bases between them. The CDR3 runs to 15 residues. The CDR3 loop is CASSPRTSADNEQFF. Written as DNA, the CDR3 is TGTGCCAGCAGCCCCAGGACTTCCGCCGACAATGAGCAGTTCTTC.

This clonotype was counted only a few times. The genes are TRBV5-1 and TRBJ1-1; D gene ambiguous. V lost 0 bases to trimming and J lost 5 bases, with 11 bases between them. Germline V gene lookup returns CDR1 SGHRS and CDR2 YFSETQ. CDR3 length: 14 residues. CDR3: CASSLEEIRTEAFF. CDR3 DNA sequence: TGCGCCAGCAGCTTGGAGGAAATTCGGACTGAAGCTTTCTTT.

This clonotype was detected ten times or more. The genes are TRBV20-1 and TRBJ2-3; TRBD2 matches 15 bases. The V segment lost 3 bases and the J segment 5 bases; nucleotides outside the gene matches: 0. The CDR3 totals 14 residues. Germline loops: CDR1 DFQATT, CDR2 SNEGSKA (reference sequence). The DNA for the CDR3 is TGCAGTGCTAGGGGACTAGCGGGGGGAGATACGCAGTATTTT. Protein: CSARGLAGGDTQYF.

This clonotype was detected ten times or more. The chain uses TRBV27 and TRBJ1-2, with D perhaps matching TRBD1 (5 bases). This CDR3 spans 14 amino acids. From germline, CDR1 is MNHEY and CDR2 SMNVEV (reference sequence). V was clipped by 4 bases and J by 4 bases, with 13 bases between them. The CDR3 region is CASSSGQGSYGYTF. CDR3 DNA: TGTGCCAGCAGTTCCGGGCAGGGAAGCTATGGCTACACCTTC.

This clonotype was detected many times. The chain recombines TRBV12-3 or TRBV12-4 with TRBJ2-3; a weak D match, TRBD2 (7 bases). Trimming removed 4 bases at V and 6 bases at J, with 14 bases between. The length of the CDR3 is 14 residues. CDR3 nucleotides: TGTGCCAGCAGTTATGGCGGGGGCCGGGATACGCAGTATTTT. Residues: CASSYGGGRDTQYF.

The CDR3 bases are TGTGCCAGCAGTTGGGGGGGGCTTACCCGGAACACTGAAGCTTTCTTT. The encoded protein is CASSWGGLTRNTEAFF. This chain joins TRBV12-3 or TRBV12-4 and TRBJ1-1; D may be TRBD1 (6 bases). The V and J ends lost 4 bases and 1 base respectively, with 16 bases between them. There are 16 residues in the CDR3.

This clonotype was observed a handful of times. The chain recombines TRBV5-6 with TRBJ1-1; 7 nucleotides match TRBD1. Per germline, CDR1 SGHDT and CDR2 YYEEEE. V was clipped by 0 bases and J by 11 bases; unmatched bases: 7. The CDR3 contains 13 residues. For the CDR3, the DNA is TGTGCCAGCAGCTTGGAACAGGGGTATAGGGCTTTCTTT. It encodes CASSLEQGYRAFF.

This clonotype was seen more than once but under ten times. The chain recombines TRBV28 with TRBJ2-3; D perhaps matches TRBD1 (5 bases). The CDR3 is made up of 16 amino acids. Trimming removed 3 bases at V and 0 bases at J, with 13 bases between. Germline-derived CDR1 and CDR2 are MDHEN and SYDVKM. CDR3 residues: CASSLGRKISTDTQYF. The CDR3 DNA sequence: TGTGCCAGCAGTTTGGGGCGGAAGATTAGCACAGATACGCAGTATTTT.

The table lists this clonotype with a few counts. The V call is TRBV19, the J call TRBJ2-1; 12 positions agree with TRBD2. V lost 4 bases and J lost 1; bases outside the gene matches: 2. Germline CDR1 is LNHDA and CDR2 is SQIVND (reference sequence). The CDR3 extends over 16 amino acids. The CDR3 nucleotides are TGTGCCAGTAGTAGGACTAGCGGGAATTCCTACAATGAGCAGTTCTTC. Its translation: CASSRTSGNSYNEQFF.

This clonotype appeared many times. The V and J genes are TRBV30 and TRBJ1-2; TRBD1 might be the D (5 bases). Germline CDR1 is GTSNPN and CDR2 is SVGIG (reference sequence). This CDR3 is 15 amino acids long. V was pared by 1 base and J by 3 bases, with 15 bases between. The CDR3 DNA reads as TGTGCCTGGAGTGGGTCGGCAGGGACGGACTATGGCTACACCTTC. Protein: CAWSGSAGTDYGYTF.

This clonotype was counted ten times or more. The rearrangement uses TRBV20-1 and TRBJ2-7; 11 nucleotides align to TRBD2. CDR3 length: 17 residues. Germline V gene sequence: CDR1 DFQATT, CDR2 SNEGSKA (reference sequence). Losses at the gene ends were 5 bases for V and 0 bases for J; bases not matched to a gene: 12. CDR3 in amino acids: CSAWRIAGGLVSYEQYF. In nucleotides, the CDR3 is TGCAGTGCTTGGCGTATAGCGGGAGGGCTGGTCTCCTACGAGCAGTACTTC.

This clonotype was observed at least ten times. The DNA of the CDR3 is TGTGCCAGCAGTGAATTAGAGGCAGACTCCTCTGGAAACACCATATATTTT. Its translation is CASSELEADSSGNTIYF. The V gene is TRBV2, the J gene TRBJ1-3; D is unresolved. The CDR3 loop spans 17 amino acids. The germline CDR1 and CDR2 sequences are SNHLY and FYNNEI. V was shortened by 2 bases and J by 0 bases, with 14 bases between the two germline ends. The whole variable domain, remainder taken from reference TRBV2 and TRBJ1-3, is EPEVTQTPSHQVTQMGQEVILRCVPISNHLYFYWYRQILGQKVEFLVSFYNNEISEKSEIFDDQFSVERPDGSNFTLKIRSTKLEDSAMYFCASSELEADSSGNTIYFGEGSWLTVV.